A single sample gave rise to the 16 T cell receptor beta chains below, sequenced in a study of blood T cell repertoires in COVID-19. The repertoire was sequenced with immunoSEQ multiplex PCR; TCRdb's copy has only in-frame clones and lacks some. The table records about 170,000 clones, less than 90% of them present only once. The sequencing sample was made of peripheral blood. These receptors all stem from an older woman with COVID-19, enrolled during active disease.

The chain uses TRBV7-3 and TRBJ2-1; 7 nucleotides match TRBD2. The CDR3 spans 16 residues. Germline values: CDR1 SGHTA, CDR2 FQGTGA. V was clipped by 1 base and J by 5 bases; unmatched bases: 8. CDR3 residues: CASSLIAGTNNNEQFF. In DNA, the CDR3 is TGTGCCAGCAGCTTAATAGCCGGGACTAACAACAATGAGCAGTTCTTC. Full variable domain (outside the CDR3, taken from reference TRBV7-3 and TRBJ2-1): GAGVSQTPSNKVTEKGKYVELRCDPISGHTALYWYRQSLGQGPEFLIYFQGTGAADDSGLPNDRFFAVRPEGSVSTLKIQRTERGDSAVYLCASSLIAGTNNNEQFFGPGTRLTVL.

The rearrangement links TRBV5-5 to TRBJ2-3; perhaps TRBD2 as D (5 bases). The CDR3 loop spans 15 amino acids. Trimming pared 0 bases from V and 5 bases from J, leaving 13 bases between. Germline loops: CDR1 SGHKS, CDR2 YYEKEE (reference sequence). Here the CDR3 reads CASSLGTGMGDTQYF. In DNA form, the CDR3 reads TGTGCCAGCAGCTTGGGGACGGGAATGGGAGATACGCAGTATTTT.

The chain carries TRBV4-1 and TRBJ1-6; D may be TRBD1 (5 bases). Deletions cut 2 bases from V and 0 bases from J, with 20 bases between. The CDR3 loop spans 20 amino acids. Germline CDR1 reads MGHRA; CDR2 reads YSYEKL. CDR3 in amino acids: CASSQSPWPAGRSYNSPLHF. The CDR3 bases are TGCGCCAGCAGCCAATCTCCGTGGCCGGCGGGGCGCTCCTATAATTCACCCCTCCACTTT.

The chain couples TRBV11-2 to TRBJ2-1; D remains ambiguous. Germline values: CDR1 SGHAT, CDR2 FQNNGV. V was cut by 4 bases and J by 13 bases, with 14 bases left in between. The CDR3 is 12 residues long. The CDR3 spells CASSSTARYQFF. The CDR3 nucleotides read TGTGCCAGCAGCTCTACCGCCAGGTATCAGTTCTTC.

This clone was picked up one time. The V and J genes are TRBV5-4 and TRBJ1-4; D is perhaps TRBD1 (5 bases). V lost 4 bases and J 5 bases, leaving 12 bases between the germline ends. The CDR3 totals 14 residues. In germline, CDR1 is SGHNT, CDR2 YYREEE (reference sequence). Written as DNA, the CDR3 is TGTGCCAGCAGCCCGACACGACAGAATGAAAAACTGTTTTTT. It translates to CASSPTRQNEKLFF.

The V and J genes are TRBV6-6 and TRBJ1-5, with a possible D match to TRBD1 (6 bases). CDR1 is MNHNY, CDR2 SVGAGI, per germline (reference sequence). With 6 bases removed from V and 6 bases from J, the gap between germline ends came to 15 bases. The CDR3 is made up of 14 amino acids. CDR3: CASSPGGAFQPQHF. In DNA form, the CDR3 reads TGTGCCAGCAGCCCCGGGGGGGCGTTTCAGCCCCAGCATTTT.

The chain combines TRBV6-2 or TRBV6-3 with TRBJ2-7, with D perhaps TRBD2 (6 bases). Germline V gives CDR1 MNHEY, CDR2 SVGEGT. Trimming left V 2 bases short and J 3 bases short, with 8 bases between. The CDR3 consists of 13 residues. The CDR3 bases are TGTGCCAGCAGTTACGGGGGGAACTACGAGCAGTACTTC. It codes for CASSYGGNYEQYF.

The chain uses TRBV12-3 or TRBV12-4 and TRBJ1-3; 9 nucleotides match TRBD1. V gave up 5 bases and J gave up 8 bases; unmatched junction bases: 4. The CDR3 runs to 13 residues. The CDR3 region has the DNA TGTGCCAGCAGTCCCGGGACAGGGTACACCATATATTTT. This encodes CASSPGTGYTIYF.

The chain employs TRBV5-1 and TRBJ2-2, with D perhaps TRBD1 (6 bases). With 1 base removed from V and 5 bases from J, the gap between germline ends came to 12 bases. From germline, CDR1 is SGHRS and CDR2 YFSETQ. The length of the CDR3 is 15 residues. CDR3 protein: CASSLTGKGTGELFF. The DNA of the CDR3 is TGCGCCAGCAGCTTGACAGGGAAAGGGACCGGGGAGCTGTTTTTT.

This sequence joins TRBV15 and TRBJ1-2, with 8 nucleotides matching TRBD1. The V gene's germline CDR1 is LNHNV and CDR2 YYDKDF (reference sequence). The CDR3 has 14 amino acids. The junction had 2 bases not matched to a gene; V was cut back by 1 base and J by 4 bases. This CDR3 is CATSRAGGPYGYTF. DNA for the CDR3: TGTGCCACCAGCAGAGCAGGGGGCCCCTATGGCTACACCTTC.

The rearrangement uses TRBV7-2 and TRBJ1-3, with a tentative D call TRBD1 (6 bases). From germline, CDR1 is SGHTA and CDR2 FQGNSA. Trimming left V 0 bases short and J 1 base short, with 10 bases between. The CDR3 length is 16 residues. CDR3 DNA sequence: TGTGCCAGCAGCTTAGCGCCAACAGGGTCTGGAAACACCATATATTTT. Amino acid sequence: CASSLAPTGSGNTIYF. The entire variable domain, with the rest obtained from reference TRBV7-2 and TRBJ1-3, is as follows: GAGVSQSPSNKVTEKGKDVELRCDPISGHTALYWYRQSLGQGLEFLIYFQGNSAPDKSGLPSDRFSAERTGGSVSTLTIQRTQQEDSAVYLCASSLAPTGSGNTIYFGEGSWLTVV.

The chain joins TRBV5-1 to TRBJ2-2; TRBD2 is a possible D gene (6 bases). V gave up 4 bases and J gave up 8 bases, with 24 bases separating them. The CDR3 has 17 residues. Germline V gives CDR1 SGHRS, CDR2 YFSETQ. This chain's CDR3 is CASSAHRLGPEKGELFF. CDR3 sequence (DNA): TGCGCCAGCAGCGCCCACCGACTAGGGCCGGAGAAGGGGGAGCTGTTTTTT.

The chain is built from TRBV27 and TRBJ1-5; tentatively, D is TRBD1 (6 bases). The CDR3 length is 14 residues. Germline V gene lookup returns CDR1 MNHEY and CDR2 SMNVEV (reference sequence). V shed 6 bases and J shed 5 bases, with 14 bases lying between them. The CDR3 is CASSPRGRYQPQHF. The CDR3, as DNA: TGTGCCAGCAGCCCCAGGGGTCGCTATCAGCCCCAGCATTTT.

The rearrangement joins TRBV9 to TRBJ1-6, with 7 positions matching TRBD1. CDR3 length: 15 amino acids. V shed 1 base and J 7 bases; nucleotides not matched to a gene: 5. The germline V gene encodes CDR1 SGDLS and CDR2 YYNGEE. This chain's CDR3 is CASSVLDRTNSPLHF. CDR3 in DNA: TGTGCCAGCAGCGTATTGGACAGGACAAATTCACCCCTCCACTTT.

This chain uses TRBV7-9 with TRBJ1-1; tentatively, D is TRBD1 (6 bases). The V gene's germline CDR1 is SEHNR and CDR2 FQNEAQ (reference sequence). The CDR3 covers 14 residues. Trimming cost V 1 base and J 4 bases, with 10 bases left between them. The CDR3 coding sequence is TGTGCCAGCAGCTTAGGAGGGGGTGGCACTGAAGCTTTCTTT. Encoded protein: CASSLGGGGTEAFF.

The chain links TRBV7-6 to TRBJ2-1; perhaps TRBD1 as D (5 bases). V lost 0 bases, J lost 9 bases, and 12 bases lay in between. Germline V gene sequence: CDR1 SGHVS, CDR2 FNYEAQ. The CDR3 runs 14 residues. The CDR3 nucleotides read TGTGCCAGCAGCTTAGCGCTGGGGCAGGCTGAGCAGTTCTTC. It codes for CASSLALGQAEQFF.